This T cell receptor beta chain was sequenced during a study of T cells in localized non-small cell lung cancer. Findings of the study overall: Higher adjacent-lung clonality was associated with shorter survival. In uninvolved adjacent lung, T cell clonality reached its highest value, exceeding tumor. Heterogeneity remains possible, as sequencing covered one tumor region only. Adjacent lung exhibited a median of about 50 among the 100 most abundant tumor clones.

Using immunoSEQ multiplex PCR, the repertoire was profiled, and TCRdb retains in-frame clones only, with some absent. Seen here are around 33,000 clones, approximately 90% observed once, and the top ten hold under 8.5%. The V and J ends lost 2 bases and 6 bases respectively, with 7 bases between them. The germline V gene encodes CDR1 MNHEY and CDR2 SVGAGI. The CDR3 is 13 amino acids. As for this clone: Antigen unknown.

The rearrangement joins TRBV6-5 to TRBJ2-2; D gene ambiguous. Sequenced here: peripheral blood, sampled before any cancer treatment. This TCR was sampled from a woman aged 40-69 years with stage I lung adenocarcinoma. This CDR3 reads CASSYRVPGELFF. Here the CDR3 DNA reads TGTGCCAGCAGTTACAGGGTCCCCGGGGAGCTGTTTTTT.